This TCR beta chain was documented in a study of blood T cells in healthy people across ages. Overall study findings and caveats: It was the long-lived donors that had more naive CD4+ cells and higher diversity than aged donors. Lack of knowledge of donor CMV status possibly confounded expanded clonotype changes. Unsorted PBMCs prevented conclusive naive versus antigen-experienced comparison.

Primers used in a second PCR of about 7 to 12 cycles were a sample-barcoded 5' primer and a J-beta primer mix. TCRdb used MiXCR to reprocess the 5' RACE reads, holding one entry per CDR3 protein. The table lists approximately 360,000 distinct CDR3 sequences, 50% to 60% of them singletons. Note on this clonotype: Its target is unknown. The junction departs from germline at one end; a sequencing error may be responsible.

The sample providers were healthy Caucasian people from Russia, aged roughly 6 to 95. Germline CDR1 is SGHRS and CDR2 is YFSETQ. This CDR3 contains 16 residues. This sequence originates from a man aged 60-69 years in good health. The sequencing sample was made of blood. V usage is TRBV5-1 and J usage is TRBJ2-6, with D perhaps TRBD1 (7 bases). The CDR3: CAGSRGVTSGANVLTF. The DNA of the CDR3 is TGCGCCGGCAGCAGGGGGGTCACCTCTGGGGCCAACGTCCTGACTTTC. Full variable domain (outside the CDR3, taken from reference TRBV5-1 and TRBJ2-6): KAGVTQTPRYLIKTRGQQVTLSCSPISGHRSVSWYQQTPGQGLQFLFEYFSETQRNKGNFPGRFSGRQFSNSRSEMNVSTLELGDSALYLCAGSRGVTSGANVLTFGAGSRLTVL.